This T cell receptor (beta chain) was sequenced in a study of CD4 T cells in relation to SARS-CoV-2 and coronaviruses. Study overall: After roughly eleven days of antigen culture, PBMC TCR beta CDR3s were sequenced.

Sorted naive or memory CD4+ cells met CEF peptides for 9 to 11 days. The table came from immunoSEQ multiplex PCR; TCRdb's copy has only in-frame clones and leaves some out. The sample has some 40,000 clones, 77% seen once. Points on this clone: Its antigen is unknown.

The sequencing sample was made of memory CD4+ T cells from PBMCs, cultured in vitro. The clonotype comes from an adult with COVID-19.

The CDR3 sequence is CASSYTLGSYEQYF. The CDR3 DNA sequence: TGTGCCAGCAGTTACACCCTGGGCTCCTACGAGCAGTACTTC. This rearrangement joins TRBV6-5 to TRBJ2-7, with D uncertain. This CDR3 contains 14 residues. V was cut by 2 bases and J by 0 bases, with 8 bases left in between. Germline CDR1 and CDR2: MNHEY and SVGAGI.